This T cell receptor beta chain was sequenced during a study of CD8+ T cells in alopecia areata. Study details: A 6-month period off drug followed tofacitinib, which lasted 6 to 18 months.

Stated treatment: oral pan-JAK inhibitor, 5-10 mg twice daily. Study-level results: Having one nonresponder leaves uncertain how baseline CD8+ expansion relates to response.

The CDR3 length is 12 residues. V lost 5 bases, J lost 0 bases, and 5 bases lay in between. Germline-derived CDR1 and CDR2 are GTSNPN and SVGIG (reference sequence). Reverse transcription of extracted RNA yielded cDNA, which provided the sequencing template. Clones were read by immunoSEQ multiplex PCR, and TCRdb kept only the in-frame ones, dropping some. The repertoire holds over 150,000 clones, with 53% as singletons. This clone was observed a few times. Its antigen is unidentified. J is TRBJ2-1 and V is TRBV30; D perhaps matches TRBD2 (5 bases). This TCR derives from a human donor with alopecia areata. This sample comprised CD8+ T cells sorted from blood, obtained at week 24, from a patient treated with tofacitinib. Here the CDR3 reads CAWGSSYNEQFF. DNA of the CDR3: TGTGCCTGGGGGAGCTCCTACAATGAGCAGTTCTTC.